Listed below are T cell receptor beta chains from one sample, sequenced in a study of PD-L1 blockade in urothelial cancer. The method was immunoSEQ multiplex PCR; TCRdb's version includes in-frame clones alone and lacks a portion of them. The sample holds tens of thousands of clones, roughly 86% seen once. Specimen: PBMCs, collected around atezolizumab (anti-PD-L1) treatment. Source of these receptors: a man aged 55-75 years with urothelial cancer. CDR3s include the opening cysteine and the closing phenylalanine or tryptophan. The order of the fields is D gene, CDR3 length, V gene, J gene, CDR3 protein, CDR3 DNA. The D gene is left open where the match is weak.

-	15	TRBV7-2	TRBJ1-1	CASTPSGGVGTEAFF	TGTGCCAGCACTCCCTCGGGGGGGGTGGGCACTGAAGCTTTCTTT
TRBD1	14	TRBV27	TRBJ2-3	CASSGTGATDTQYF	TGTGCCAGTTCCGGGACAGGGGCTACAGATACGCAGTATTTT
-	17	TRBV18	TRBJ2-1	CASSPTGARGRASEQFF	TGTGCCAGCTCACCAACCGGGGCCCGGGGGAGAGCGAGTGAGCAGTTCTTC
-	13	TRBV10-3	TRBJ2-7	CAISEYRDYEQYF	TGTGCCATCAGTGAATACAGGGACTACGAGCAGTACTTC
TRBD2	15	TRBV6-5	TRBJ2-1	CASSLLAGVYNEQFF	TGTGCCAGCAGTCTACTAGCGGGGGTTTACAATGAGCAGTTCTTC
-	16	TRBV4-2	TRBJ2-1	CASSLLRQVLYNEQFF	TGTGCCAGCAGCCTCCTAAGACAGGTCCTCTACAATGAGCAGTTCTTC
-	15	TRBV7-3	TRBJ1-2	CASSLSGGEGVGYTF	TGTGCCAGCAGCTTATCTGGGGGTGAGGGGGTTGGCTACACCTTC
TRBD1	12	TRBV19	TRBJ1-2	CASSIQGDGYTF	TGTGCCAGTAGTATTCAGGGGGATGGCTACACCTTC
TRBD2	16	TRBV4-3	TRBJ2-7	CASSQDGPSGGGEQYF	TGCGCCAGCAGCCAAGATGGGCCGAGCGGGGGCGGCGAGCAGTACTTC
TRBD2	16	TRBV19	TRBJ2-2	CASRGVLAANTGELFF	TGTGCCAGTAGGGGTGTACTAGCGGCTAACACCGGGGAGCTGTTTTTT